This TCR beta chain was recorded in a study of regulatory T cells in long-lasting Graves disease. Germline values: CDR1 SNHLY, CDR2 FYNNEI. The CDR3 extends over 13 amino acids. The junction had 7 bases not matched to a gene; V was cut back by 6 bases and J by 8 bases. Time point of the sample: newly diagnosed GD, antithyroid drugs for less than 3 months. PBMC RNA was the source of the TCR library. Libraries of TCR beta came from iRepertoire HTBI primers plus Arm-PCR of CDR3 regions. TCRdb called the multiplex PCR reads again in MiXCR, with one record for every CDR3 protein. Among about 400,000 distinct CDR3 sequences listed, 15% were seen once. The same specimen was also included in a second study, on T cells in Graves' hyperthyroidism and ophthalmopathy. From that study: First-round RT-PCR with HTBI primers amplified the TCR CDR3 region.

The sequence came from a woman aged 40-49 years with Graves disease. This specimen was peripheral blood mononuclear cells (PBMCs), taken at new diagnosis, from a patient treated with antithyroid drugs. The V gene is TRBV2, the J gene TRBJ2-1; 7 bases are shared with TRBD1. The DNA of the CDR3 is TGTGCCAGCAGAGACAGGGCTATAGATGAGCAGTTCTTC. It codes for CASRDRAIDEQFF.